The 4 T cell receptor beta chains in this list originate from one sample, sequenced in a study of OX40 agonist ivuxolimab in advanced cancers. The protocol was immunoSEQ multiplex PCR, while the TCRdb copy is restricted to in-frame clones and leaves out a portion. This table has 96,000 or so clones, about 80% appearing once. The source was CD4+ or CD8+ T cells sorted from blood, collected in a trial of the OX40 agonist ivuxolimab. The receptor set was obtained from an adult with an advanced solid tumor such as melanoma, head and neck, liver or kidney cancer.

This clone was seen just once. The rearrangement links TRBV7-9 to TRBJ2-7; D unresolved. Looked up from germline, CDR1 is SEHNR and CDR2 is FQNEAQ (reference sequence). This CDR3 is 12 amino acids long. V was trimmed by 6 bases and J by 0 bases, leaving 6 bases between them. This CDR3 is CASRTDSYEQYF. Here the CDR3 DNA reads TGTGCCAGCAGAACGGACTCCTACGAGCAGTACTTC.

This chain joins TRBV7-2 and TRBJ2-2; D may correspond to TRBD1 or TRBD2 (5 bases each). Trimming left V 6 bases short and J 1 base short, with 15 bases between. Germline loops: CDR1 SGHTA, CDR2 FQGNSA. The CDR3 extends over 16 amino acids. The CDR3 nucleotides read TGTGCCAGCAGTCCGTTGGGGACCAAGAACACCGGGGAGCTGTTTTTT. This sequence encodes CASSPLGTKNTGELFF.

The V and J genes are TRBV6-6 and TRBJ1-2, with 10 nucleotides matching TRBD1. Per the germline V gene, CDR1 is MNHNY and CDR2 is SVGAGI (reference sequence). The ends lost 6 bases at V and 0 bases at J; junction bases unmatched: 7. The CDR3 totals 16 residues. CDR3 nucleotides: TGTGCCAGCAGAAGGGACAGGGGTGTCGCTAACTATGGCTACACCTTC. It yields the protein CASRRDRGVANYGYTF.

The chain joins TRBV30 to TRBJ2-7; D ambiguous. Trimming took 3 bases from V and 1 from J, leaving 10 bases between them. Per germline, CDR1 GTSNPN and CDR2 SVGIG (reference sequence). The CDR3 totals 13 residues. This CDR3 reads CAWSPLPSYEQYF. CDR3 in DNA: TGTGCCTGGAGCCCCCTCCCGTCCTACGAGCAGTACTTC.